This is a list of T cell receptor beta chains from one sample in a study of control samples from healthy donors and cancer patients. This table comes from immunoSEQ multiplex PCR, and its TCRdb copy is limited to in-frame clones, with some not included. The sample holds roughly 130,000 clones, under 95% seen once. Sequencing was carried out using PBMCs. These receptors were obtained from a man between 45 and 60 years old with head and neck cancer. The CDR3 runs from the conserved cysteine through the conserved F or W. A D gene is named only where the DNA matches it firmly.

D gene	V gene	J gene	CDR3 protein
TRBD1	TRBV30	TRBJ1-5	CAWSADRGGNQPQHF
TRBD1	TRBV25-1	TRBJ1-1	CASSESWAGGAFF
.	TRBV7-9	TRBJ1-4	CASSLKAGLDEKLFF
.	TRBV7-8	TRBJ1-1	CASSLGLMNTEAFF
TRBD1	TRBV18	TRBJ1-4	CASHRDRDNEKLFF
TRBD2	TRBV15	TRBJ2-1	CATSIWSGGPDYNEQFF
.	TRBV6-2/TRBV6-3	TRBJ2-7	CASSSQTYEQYF
.	TRBV5-8	TRBJ1-1	CASSLWARVNTEAFF
.	TRBV6-1	TRBJ2-1	CASSEALYNEQFF
TRBD1	TRBV11-2	TRBJ2-2	CASSLAFSGGHGELFF
.	TRBV6-5	TRBJ2-5	CASKEGGSETQYF
.	TRBV4-1	TRBJ1-2	CASSQWPTAWNGYTF
.	TRBV7-3	TRBJ2-3	CASSYSSDGTDTQYF
.	TRBV7-9	TRBJ1-5	CASSLGAGGNQPQHF
.	TRBV12-3/TRBV12-4	TRBJ1-2	CASSFGLNYGYTF
.	TRBV29-1	TRBJ2-5	CSWGETQYF
.	TRBV5-6	TRBJ2-1	CASSFGDQAYNEQFF
.	TRBV30	TRBJ1-1	CAWSPMGGAEAFF
.	TRBV20-1	TRBJ1-5	CSASQGNQPQHF
TRBD2	TRBV19	TRBJ2-1	CASSKSGGNNYEQFF
TRBD2	TRBV19	TRBJ2-3	CASRSGTSPDTQYF
.	TRBV30	TRBJ1-4	CAWSEGRGDEKLFF
.	TRBV5-6	TRBJ1-4	CASSLGGENEKLFF